This T cell receptor (beta chain) came from a study of blood T cell repertoires in COVID-19. Participants were aged about 18 to 95 years, lived in over 20 US areas, and enrolled virtually. Assignments of participants to cohorts depended upon their own reported clinical history. Two negative PCRs, clearance, or symptom resolution were required of recovered Cohort 3 donors. Trimming shortened V by 9 bases and J by 8 bases, and 13 bases separated the two germline ends. CDR3 length: 12 residues. The germline V gene encodes CDR1 SEHNR and CDR2 FQNEAQ (reference sequence). TCRdb keeps only in-frame clones here, not all; method: immunoSEQ multiplex PCR. The table includes roughly 180,000 clones, almost 85% detected once.

The TCR sequence derives from a man between 45 and 60 years old who had recovered from COVID-19. The rearrangement joins TRBV7-9 to TRBJ1-4; D call uncertain. Sequencing used PBMCs or T cells enriched from blood (not recorded which). CDR3 in amino acids: CASKRSGEKLFF. CDR3 coding DNA: TGTGCCAGTAAGAGGTCGGGAGAAAAACTGTTTTTT.